The 9 T cell receptor beta chains in this list originate from one sample, sequenced in a study of cytomegalovirus exposure and HLA in healthy donors (TCRdb year 2017). Preparation of the library involved the immunoSEQ multiplex PCR assay. For the multiplex PCR, a mixture combining 60 forward primers for TCR Vbeta segments and 13 reverse primers for TCR Jbeta segments was used. TCRdb took this table from immuneACCESS and kept in-frame rearrangements with V and J called. Such tables lack part of the clones; where checked against another copy, unresolved V genes explain under half of the gap, and the rest is unexplained. The sample records about 170,000 clones, 80% to 90% of which are singletons. The ten largest clones represent 2% to 2.5% of the sample. Sequencing was done on a sample of PBMCs. These receptors were collected from a man younger than 35 in good health and CMV-seropositive.

This clone came up once. This sequence joins TRBV11-1 and TRBJ2-3, with 9 nucleotides matching TRBD1. Germline V gives CDR1 SGHAT, CDR2 FQDESV (reference sequence). This CDR3 spans 16 amino acids. With V trimmed by 4 bases and J by 2 bases, 7 bases remained unmatched. CDR3 region: CASSSYTGGDTDTQYF. The CDR3 bases are TGTGCCAGCAGCTCCTACACAGGGGGCGACACAGATACGCAGTATTTT.

A note on this clone: At one end the junction does not follow the germline gene, possibly because of a read error. This rearrangement joins TRBV6-5 to TRBJ2-6, with D perhaps TRBD1 (5 bases). CDR1 is MNHEY and CDR2 is SVGAGI in the germline V gene. The CDR3 totals 15 residues. CDR3 sequence (DNA): TGTGCCAGCAGCCTCTTGGGGTCTGGGGCCAACGGCCTGACTTTC. Amino acid sequence: CASSLLGSGANGLTF.

The genes are TRBV27 and TRBJ2-7; 9 bases align to TRBD2. The length of the CDR3 is 15 residues. Germline V CDR1 and CDR2: MNHEY, SMNVEV (reference sequence). J was trimmed by 6 bases and V by 5 bases; bases with no gene match: 11. CDR3 in amino acids: CASSISGGDLCEQYF. CDR3 DNA sequence: TGTGCCAGCAGTATTAGCGGGGGTGACCTCTGCGAGCAGTACTTC.

This sequence joins TRBV9 and TRBJ2-3; TRBD2 matches at 8 bases. The junction had 6 bases not matched to a gene; V was cut back by 4 bases and J by 2 bases. The CDR3 covers 15 residues. Germline V gene lookup returns CDR1 SGDLS and CDR2 YYNGEE. The CDR3 protein is CASSPRLAFTDTQYF. CDR3 coding DNA: TGTGCCAGCAGCCCCCGACTAGCGTTCACAGATACGCAGTATTTT.

The chain couples TRBV4-2 to TRBJ2-7; 7 positions agree with TRBD1. The CDR3 is made up of 14 amino acids. The J segment lost 1 base and the V segment lost 2 bases, leaving 2 bases of the junction unmatched. CDR1 and CDR2 from the germline V gene are LGHNA and YNFKEQ. The CDR3 DNA reads TGTGCCAGCAGCCAAACAGGGGAGTCCTACGAGCAGTACTTC. This sequence encodes CASSQTGESYEQYF.

V and J are TRBV4-3 and TRBJ1-1; 7 nucleotides line up with TRBD1. The V segment lost 8 bases and the J segment 0 bases; nucleotides outside the gene matches: 9. There are 15 residues in the CDR3. In germline, CDR1 is LGHNA, CDR2 YSLEER. The CDR3 DNA reads as TGCGCCAGCGACCATCCCGGGACAGTGAACACTGAAGCTTTCTTT. This codes for CASDHPGTVNTEAFF.

The CDR3 DNA sequence: TGTGCCAGCAGGGATTCCGGGACAGGGCGTCCCAATCAGCCCCAGCATTTT. Translated: CASRDSGTGRPNQPQHF. This chain joins TRBV2 and TRBJ1-5, with TRBD1 matching over 9 bases. Germline-derived CDR1 and CDR2 are SNHLY and FYNNEI. Trimming took 6 bases from V and 3 from J; bases not matched to a gene: 12. The CDR3 is 17 residues long.

The chain carries TRBV13 and TRBJ2-7; maybe TRBD1 (5 bases). Trimming stripped 5 bases from V and 5 bases from J, with 16 bases between. Germline CDR1 PRHDT, CDR2 FYEKMQ (reference sequence). CDR3 length: 14 amino acids. In DNA form, the CDR3 reads TGTGCCAGCAGCCCGGGCAGGGTTGCCAACGAGCAGTACTTC. This sequence encodes CASSPGRVANEQYF.

The chain has TRBV5-1 and TRBJ1-1, with unresolved D. Germline V CDR1 and CDR2: SGHRS, YFSETQ. V was clipped by 0 bases and J by 1 base, with 10 bases between them. CDR3 length equals 15 residues. The CDR3: CASSLAVPPNTEAFF. The CDR3 region has the DNA TGCGCCAGCAGCTTGGCAGTTCCTCCGAACACTGAAGCTTTCTTT.